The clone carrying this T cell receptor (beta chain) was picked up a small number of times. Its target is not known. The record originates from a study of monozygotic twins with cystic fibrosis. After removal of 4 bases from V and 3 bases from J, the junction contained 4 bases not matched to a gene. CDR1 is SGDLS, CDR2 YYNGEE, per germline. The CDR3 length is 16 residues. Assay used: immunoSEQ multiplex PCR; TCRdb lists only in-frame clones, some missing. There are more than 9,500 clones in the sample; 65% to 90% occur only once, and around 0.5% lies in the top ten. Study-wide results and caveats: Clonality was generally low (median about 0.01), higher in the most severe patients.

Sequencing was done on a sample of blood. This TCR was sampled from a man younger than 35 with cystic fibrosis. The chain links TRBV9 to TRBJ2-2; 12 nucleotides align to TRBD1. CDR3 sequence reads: CASSPGQGADTGELFF. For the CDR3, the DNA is TGTGCCAGCAGCCCGGGACAGGGGGCGGACACCGGGGAGCTGTTTTTT.